The 9 T cell receptor beta chains below come from one sample, sequenced in a study of OX40 agonist ivuxolimab in advanced cancers. Only in-frame clones appear in the TCRdb table, and some are missing; sequencing was by immunoSEQ multiplex PCR. Counted here are about 48,000 clones, 75% to 85% occurring once; the ten biggest clones make up approximately 1.1%. Sample: CD4+ or CD8+ T cells sorted from blood, taken in a trial of the OX40 agonist ivuxolimab. The receptor set was obtained from an adult with an advanced solid tumor such as melanoma, head and neck, liver or kidney cancer.

This rearrangement joins TRBV4-1 to TRBJ2-1, with 7 bases fitting TRBD1. Germline values: CDR1 MGHRA, CDR2 YSYEKL. The CDR3 runs to 15 residues. V trimming: 1 base; J trimming: 9 bases; junction bases outside the gene matches: 9. The CDR3 region has the DNA TGCGCCAGCAGCCAAGGACAGGGACGAGGGCTTGAGCAGTTCTTC. Its protein is CASSQGQGRGLEQFF.

This CDR3 reads CASSLSASGTGSEKLFF. The DNA for the CDR3 is TGTGCCAGCAGCTTATCCGCCTCCGGGACAGGGAGTGAAAAACTGTTTTTT. V gene TRBV7-9 combines with J gene TRBJ1-4, with 9 bases that match TRBD1. Germline values: CDR1 SEHNR, CDR2 FQNEAQ (reference sequence). The CDR3 is 17 residues long. Losses at the gene ends were 2 bases for V and 7 bases for J; bases not matched to a gene: 11.

This clone was detected only once. CDR3 amino acids: CASSTDGGQKETQYF. The CDR3 DNA sequence: TGTGCCAGCAGTACGGACGGGGGGCAAAAAGAGACCCAGTACTTC. This rearrangement joins TRBV6-7 to TRBJ2-5; weak D call: TRBD2 (7 bases). TRBV6-7 is given ORF status, its function remaining uncertain. V gave up 5 bases and J gave up 3 bases, with 16 bases separating them. The CDR3 has 15 residues.

This sequence joins TRBV30 and TRBJ2-4, with 9 bases matching TRBD1. Germline loops: CDR1 GTSNPN, CDR2 SVGIG (reference sequence). The CDR3 runs to 15 residues. With 3 bases clipped from V and 5 bases from J, the junction kept 8 bases outside the gene matches. CDR3 protein: CAWRRQGVEENIQYF. The CDR3 DNA reads TGTGCCTGGAGGCGACAGGGGGTGGAGGAAAACATTCAGTACTTC.

The rearrangement links TRBV5-1 to TRBJ1-4; 7 bases align to TRBD1. Trimming at V came to 1 base and at J to 6 bases, leaving 6 bases not matched to a gene. The CDR3 totals 15 residues. Germline values: CDR1 SGHRS, CDR2 YFSETQ. The CDR3 sequence is CASSLLSGGDEKLFF. The CDR3 DNA is TGCGCCAGCAGCTTGCTATCAGGGGGTGATGAAAAACTGTTTTTT.

The rearrangement links TRBV18 to TRBJ2-6; TRBD1 is a possible D gene (6 bases). Germline assignment: CDR1 KGHSH and CDR2 LQKENI. The CDR3 sequence is 15 residues long. Trimming removed 4 bases at V and 1 base at J, with 8 bases between. The CDR3, as DNA: TGTGCCAGCTCACGACAGGAGTCTGGGGCCAACGTCCTGACTTTC. This codes for CASSRQESGANVLTF.

The chain recombines TRBV6-5 with TRBJ2-1; 14 bases match TRBD2. With 6 bases clipped from V and 9 bases from J, the junction kept 7 bases outside the gene matches. The CDR3 is made up of 15 amino acids. Germline-derived CDR1 and CDR2 are MNHEY and SVGAGI. The CDR3 loop is CASSGGTSGGREQFF. DNA of the CDR3: TGTGCCAGCAGCGGGGGGACTAGCGGGGGCCGTGAGCAGTTCTTC.

V gene TRBV6-9 combines with J gene TRBJ1-1, with D unresolved. Germline loops: CDR1 MNHGY, CDR2 SVAAGI. V lost 7 bases and J lost 2, with 5 bases in between. The length of the CDR3 is 11 residues. CDR3 amino acids: CASIGNTEAFF. CDR3 nucleotides: TGTGCCAGCATCGGAAACACTGAAGCTTTCTTT.

This sequence joins TRBV30 and TRBJ1-4, with 7 bases matching TRBD1. Germline loops: CDR1 GTSNPN, CDR2 SVGIG (reference sequence). With V trimmed by 2 bases and J by 8 bases, 5 bases remained unmatched. The CDR3 spans 13 residues. CDR3 amino acids: CAWSTGAGEKLFF. For the CDR3, the DNA is TGTGCCTGGAGTACAGGGGCGGGCGAAAAACTGTTTTTT.